This entry is about one T cell receptor (beta chain). Its antigen is currently unknown. This sample is drawn from a study of blood T cells in healthy people across ages. Whole-study results and caveats: The percentage of naive T cells correlated strongly with TCR beta diversity.

A J-beta primer mix and a sample-barcoded 5' primer were used in a second PCR of roughly 6 to 12 cycles. Each cDNA molecule received a tag from a template-switch adaptor that had 12 random nucleotides. MiXCR, run by TCRdb on the 5' RACE reads, gives a single entry per CDR3 protein. The data show 700,000 or so distinct CDR3 sequences, around two fifths seen once. The sequenced sample consisted of blood. The TCR originated in a man aged 80 or over in good health.

The CDR3 DNA reads TGTGCCAGCAGTCGCGGGGGCTGGAACACTGAAGCTTTCTTT. This gives the protein CASSRGGWNTEAFF. The rearrangement uses TRBV6-6 and TRBJ1-1; D is possibly TRBD1 (6 bases). The CDR3 extends over 14 amino acids. Germline V gene data show CDR1 as MNHNY and CDR2 as SVGAGI (reference sequence). The V and J ends lost 5 bases and 1 base respectively, with 11 bases between them.